This T cell receptor (beta chain) came from a study of response to subunit inactivated influenza vaccine (dated by TCRdb to the late 2010s). Regarding the study in general: Deep quantitative T cell receptor repertoire profiling was used in the study to track responses to a trivalent subunit inactivated influenza vaccine.

V is trimmed back by 5 bases and J by 5 bases, and the junction contains 10 bases that no gene match accounts for. The CDR3 goes from the cysteine to the phenylalanine over 15 residues. The kept DNA is CDR3 alone, 45 bases in frame from the first base. The CDR1 and CDR2 encoded by the germline V gene are SGHAT and FQNNGV. Points the paper makes about the study in general: It was suggested by the authors that each seasonal influenza vaccination may recruit only a limited number of new T cells.

The library came from RT-PCR. Sequencing took place on an Illumina HiSeq 2500. TCRdb redid the processing of the public reads, applying fastp at Q25 and MiXCR, and retained in-frame beta chains. Rows with a matching CDR3 protein are joined into one entry that keeps the most common DNA and genes. The sample includes 450,000 to 600,000 distinct CDR3 sequences, with approximately 17% observed a single time. Less than 4% of the sample goes to the ten largest clones. Comments on this clonotype: The antigen this receptor binds is unknown. Base-call qualities are not available, and no considerably larger clone is one nucleotide away.

Material: CD4+ T cells sorted from PBMCs, obtained around 25 months after vaccination. The chain is made from TRBV11-2 and TRBJ2-5; 8 nucleotides in the junction match TRBD1. The TCR sequence derives from a man between 50 and 70 years old who received an inactivated influenza vaccine. Donor details come from another sample of the same person, matched by shared clones. Here is the DNA: TGTGCCAGCAGCCCCTGGGCAGGGGGCCAGGAGACCCAGTACTTC. Translated, it reads CASSPWAGGQETQYF.